This T cell receptor (beta chain) emerged from a study of blood T cell repertoires in COVID-19. Study background: Acute and convalescent COVID-19 specimens originated in the United States, Italy and Spain. T cells, B-cell-depleted T cells, or PBMCs supplied cDNA or gDNA.

Cohorts were assigned according to the clinical history that participants reported. In the authors' methods: Amplification of reference gene primers provided the estimated nucleated cell counts. Generated by immunoSEQ multiplex PCR, the TCRdb table keeps only in-frame clones and is missing some. Clone size and the V and J calls come from that table; the DNA yielded D and trimming. Here the sample spans about 300,000 clones, 80% to 95% being singletons. With 7 bases clipped from V and 4 bases from J, the junction kept 5 bases outside the gene matches. Germline V lookup: CDR1 LNHDA, CDR2 SQIVND (reference sequence). There are 14 residues in the CDR3.

The chain joins TRBV19 to TRBJ1-5; 9 bases align to TRBD1. Sequencing was performed on PBMCs or T cells enriched from blood (not recorded which). This clonotype was sampled from a woman in her thirties who had recovered from COVID-19. This chain's CDR3 is CASTGQGRNQPQHF. CDR3 bases: TGTGCCAGTACCGGACAGGGGCGAAATCAGCCCCAGCATTTT.